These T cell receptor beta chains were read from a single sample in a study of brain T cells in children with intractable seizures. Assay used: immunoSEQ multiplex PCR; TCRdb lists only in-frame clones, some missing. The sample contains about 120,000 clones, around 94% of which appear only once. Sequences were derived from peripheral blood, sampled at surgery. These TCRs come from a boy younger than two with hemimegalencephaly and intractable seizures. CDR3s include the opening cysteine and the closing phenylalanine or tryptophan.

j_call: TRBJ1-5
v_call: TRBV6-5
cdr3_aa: CASNTGLQPQHF

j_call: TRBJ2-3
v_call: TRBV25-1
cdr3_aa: CASSEGLAGAIDTQYF

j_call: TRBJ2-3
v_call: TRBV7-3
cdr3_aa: CASSSGLAGPDTQYF

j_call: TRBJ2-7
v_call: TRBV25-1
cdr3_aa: CASSPTGTYEQYF

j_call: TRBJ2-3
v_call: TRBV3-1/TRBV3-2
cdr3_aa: CASSSRLEGPTDTQYF

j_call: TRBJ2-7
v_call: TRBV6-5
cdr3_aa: CASSYLPSGGEQYF

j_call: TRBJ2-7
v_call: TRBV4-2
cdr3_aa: CASSLRLGTGAYEQYF

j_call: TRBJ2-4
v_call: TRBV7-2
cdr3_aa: CASSLAIWVGKNIQYF

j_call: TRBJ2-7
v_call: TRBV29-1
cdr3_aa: CSVAPSGSGEQYF

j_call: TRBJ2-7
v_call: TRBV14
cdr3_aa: CASSSKPGSEQYF

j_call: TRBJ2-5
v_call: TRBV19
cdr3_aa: CASSTGTGKRETQYF

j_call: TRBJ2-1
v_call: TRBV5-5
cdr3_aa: CASSLQGLAVNEQFF

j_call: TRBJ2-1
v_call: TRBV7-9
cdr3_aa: CASSLGWGYNEQFF

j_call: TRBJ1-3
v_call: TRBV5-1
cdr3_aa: CASSSTGLSGNTIYF

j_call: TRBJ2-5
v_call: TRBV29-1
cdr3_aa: CSVVRGSMETQYF

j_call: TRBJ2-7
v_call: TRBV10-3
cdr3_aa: CAISSLTSGGSYEQYF

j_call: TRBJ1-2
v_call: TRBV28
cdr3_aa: CASNHRGPNYGYTF

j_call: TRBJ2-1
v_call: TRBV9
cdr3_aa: CASSRTGTGPNNEQFF

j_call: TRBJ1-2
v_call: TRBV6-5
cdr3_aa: CASTLDGVYGYTF

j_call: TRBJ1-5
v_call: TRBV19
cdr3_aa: CASSSIGQGADQPQHF

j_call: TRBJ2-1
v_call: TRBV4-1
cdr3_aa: CASSLLTLGSNEQFF

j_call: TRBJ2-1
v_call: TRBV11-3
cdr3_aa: CASSTFERDNEQFF

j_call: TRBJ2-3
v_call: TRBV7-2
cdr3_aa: CASSLRGGAGRATQYF

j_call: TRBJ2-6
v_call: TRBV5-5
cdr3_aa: CASSLAVARVGANVLTF

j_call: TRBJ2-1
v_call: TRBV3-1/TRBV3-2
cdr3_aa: CASSPVRGLGNEQFF

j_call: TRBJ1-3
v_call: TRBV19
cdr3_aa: CASGTGTGAGNTIYF

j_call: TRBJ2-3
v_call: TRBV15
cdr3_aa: CATSRVADTQYF

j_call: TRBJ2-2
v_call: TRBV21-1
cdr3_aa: CASSSRGTSGRPLNTGELFF